This T cell receptor (beta chain) was recorded in a study of tumor and adjacent non-tumor tissue in lung cancer. In the study overall: Histology: eleven to twelve adenocarcinoma, a couple of squamous cell carcinoma, 1 small cell lung cancer. About 4.17 million productive TCRbeta reads were obtained per sample on average.

No cell sorting was done before RNA was extracted from the tissue. Newly diagnosed lung cancer patients had thoracic surgery in China, August–November 2014, without prior chemotherapy. Concerning this clonotype: Sequence at one end of the junction differs from germline and may be a read error.

Germline V gene sequence: CDR1 DFQATT, CDR2 SNEGSKA (reference sequence). This CDR3 has 18 residues. The library came from three nested PCR rounds adapted from ARM-PCR protocols. MiXCR, run by TCRdb on the multiplex PCR reads, gives a single entry per CDR3 protein. The table records some 80,000 distinct CDR3 sequences, approximately 72% of them present only once. The sequenced material came from lung tumor tissue. The sequence was collected from a woman between 35 and 50 years old with non-small cell lung cancer. J is TRBJ1-5 and V is TRBV20-1; TRBD1 might be the D (6 bases). As DNA, the CDR3 is TGCAGTACTAGAGGGGTGTTGGGGGGCCAAGCGGACAATCAGCCCCAGCATTTT. Translating gives CSTRGVLGGQADNQPQHF.